The 14 T cell receptor beta chains given below trace back to one sample, sequenced in a study of tumor-infiltrating lymphocytes in primary liver carcinoma. Reverse transcription of 500 to 650 ng total RNA with a constant-region primer produced TCR beta cDNA. Library construction for TCR beta comprised three nested multiplex PCR rounds performed with slightly modified ARM-PCR. Primers for the first two PCR rounds were TRBV1-TRBV30 forward primers and a C-beta reverse primer (roughly 10 cycles per round). TCRdb re-derived calls from the multiplex PCR reads in MiXCR, one entry per CDR3 protein. The profile shows 190,000 or so distinct CDR3 sequences, about 61% of them singletons. Blood RNA came from unsorted whole blood; germline DNA was also extracted. Material: peripheral blood. The origin of the receptors is a woman in her sixties or seventies with primary liver carcinoma and hepatitis B virus infection.

The chain is built from TRBV10-3 and TRBJ1-1; D call uncertain. Germline V CDR1 and CDR2: ENHRY, SYGVKD. The CDR3 runs to 14 residues. V lost 3 bases and J 5 bases, leaving 13 bases between the germline ends. The CDR3 loop is CAISELQLGTEAFF. DNA of the CDR3: TGTGCCATCAGTGAATTACAGCTAGGGACTGAAGCTTTCTTT.

Details on this clonotype: The junction does not match germline at one end; this may be a read error. V and J are TRBV25-1 and TRBJ2-7; D is unresolved. The CDR3 has 14 amino acids. Germline CDR1 is MGHDK and CDR2 is SYGVNS. CDR3 DNA sequence: TGTGCCAGCATCAAGGCAGGCCCGTCCTATGAGCAGTACTTC. Translated, it gives CASIKAGPSYEQYF.

This chain joins TRBV5-6 and TRBJ2-1; 8 nucleotides agree with TRBD2. Germline loops: CDR1 SGHDT, CDR2 YYEEEE. The CDR3 is 15 residues long. Germline trimming cut 4 bases from V and 2 bases from J; bases unmatched to any gene: 5. CDR3 amino acids: CASSPGGRPYNEQFF. For the CDR3, the DNA is TGTGCCAGCAGCCCTGGCGGGAGGCCCTACAATGAGCAGTTCTTC.

Notes on this clonotype: A much larger clone lies one base from this, so it may be a read error. V and J are TRBV7-9 and TRBJ1-1; D is possibly TRBD1 (6 bases). This CDR3 contains 14 residues. From germline, CDR1 is SEHNR and CDR2 FQNEAQ (reference sequence). CDR3 sequence reads: CTSSLGGVNTEAFF. DNA for the CDR3: TGTACCAGCAGCTTAGGGGGGGTGAACACTGAAGCTTTCTTT.

The count of this clonotype is one. Germline and junction disagree at one end, which may indicate a read error. The chain joins TRBV28 to TRBJ2-6, with 9 bases that match TRBD1. From germline, CDR1 is MDHEN and CDR2 SYDVKM. CDR3 length: 18 residues. The CDR3 region is CASSRPGQGTSGTNVLTF. CDR3 in DNA: TGTGCCAGCAGCCGCCCGGGACAGGGTACATCTGGGACCAACGTCCTGACTTTC.

The gene calls are TRBV5-8 and TRBJ1-5; D unclear. Germline loops: CDR1 SGHTS, CDR2 YDEGEE. The ends were cut back, 6 bases at V and 4 bases at J, with 26 bases in the middle. The CDR3 covers 18 residues. This chain's CDR3 is CASNPWVAGYNSNQPQHF. CDR3 DNA sequence: TGTGCCAGCAACCCCTGGGTGGCAGGTTATAATAGTAATCAGCCCCAGCATTTT.

This clonotype was seen ten or more times. The chain joins TRBV4-1 to TRBJ2-3; D remains unclear. Germline-derived CDR1 and CDR2 are MGHRA and YSYEKL. Trimming shortened V by 2 bases and J by 1 base, and 10 bases separated the two germline ends. There are 15 residues in the CDR3. The CDR3 sequence is CASSQSVVGTDTQYF. CDR3 in DNA: TGCGCCAGCAGCCAATCGGTAGTCGGCACAGATACGCAGTATTTT.

The V call is TRBV29-1, the J call TRBJ2-3, with a weak D call TRBD1 (6 bases). Germline values: CDR1 SQVTM, CDR2 ANQGSEA. V shed 8 bases and J shed 4 bases, with 19 bases lying between them. This CDR3 spans 14 amino acids. This chain's CDR3 is CSIDGTTTPDTQYF. CDR3 nucleotide sequence: TGCAGCATAGATGGGACAACCACGCCAGATACGCAGTATTTT.

On this clonotype: Here the CDR3 omits its conserved ending phenylalanine or tryptophan, so a read error is the likely source. The rearrangement links TRBV25-1 to TRBJ2-7; TRBD2 might be the D (5 bases). Trimming left V 5 bases short and J 9 bases short, with 17 bases between. Germline values: CDR1 MGHDK, CDR2 SYGVNS. This CDR3 comprises 13 residues. CDR3 protein: CASSWELGRGQYS. DNA of the CDR3: TGTGCCAGCAGTTGGGAGCTGGGGAGAGGGCAGTACTCC.

As concerns this clonotype: This may arise from a read error, as a much more abundant clone is one base away. V gene TRBV28 combines with J gene TRBJ2-7; no definite D call. Per the germline V gene, CDR1 is MDHEN and CDR2 is SYDVKM. Trimming stripped 11 bases from V and 3 bases from J, with 17 bases between. The CDR3 sequence is 13 residues long. The CDR3 reads CAGTPMVVYEQYF. The CDR3 DNA follows: TGTGCCGGCACCCCCATGGTAGTCTACGAGCAGTACTTC.

Comment on this clonotype: Mismatch with germline at one junction end may stem from a read error. The chain recombines TRBV4-1 with TRBJ1-2; a weak D match, TRBD1 (5 bases). Looked up from germline, CDR1 is MGHRA and CDR2 is YSYEKL. The CDR3 contains 16 residues. DNA for the CDR3: TGCGTCAGCAGCCAAGATAACTCGGGCGGGACGCGTGGTTACACCTTC. It codes for CVSSQDNSGGTRGYTF.

As regards this clonotype: Relative to the germline gene, one junction end is altered; a read error may explain this. The genes are TRBV11-2 and TRBJ2-1, with 8 bases identical to TRBD2. CDR1 and CDR2 (germline): SGHAT, FQNNGV. The CDR3 is made up of 13 amino acids. CDR3 DNA sequence: TGTGACAGCAGCTTAGAACCGGGAGGGGAGCAGTTCTTC. Protein product: CDSSLEPGGEQFF.

In its sample, this clonotype was seen a few times. The rearrangement links TRBV7-2 to TRBJ1-1, with D unresolved. The CDR3 has 13 amino acids. Trimming shortened V by 3 bases and J by 2 bases, and 7 bases separated the two germline ends. Looked up from germline, CDR1 is SGHTA and CDR2 is FQGNSA. CDR3 loop: CASSFGLNTEAFF. CDR3 DNA sequence: TGTGCCAGCAGCTTCGGTCTCAACACTGAAGCTTTCTTT.

This clonotype was seen ten or more times. The genes are TRBV6-6 and TRBJ1-2, with TRBD1 matching 7 bases. The CDR3 covers 13 residues. The J segment lost 5 bases and the V segment lost 5 bases, leaving 5 bases of the junction unmatched. Germline-derived CDR1 and CDR2 are MNHNY and SVGAGI (reference sequence). CDR3 DNA sequence: TGTGCCAGCAGTCTACCGGGACAGTATGGCTACACCTTC. Its protein product is CASSLPGQYGYTF.